The 25 T cell receptor beta chains in this list originate from one sample, sequenced in a study of cytomegalovirus exposure and HLA in healthy donors. 13 Jbeta primers and 60 Vbeta primers were used for the PCR. Repertoires were generated with immunoSEQ multiplex PCR, while TCRdb's copy carries only in-frame clones and drops some. The sample carries about 99,000 clones, 76% recorded once. Sequencing was performed on PBMCs. Source of these receptors: a woman under 30 in good health and CMV-seropositive.

The DNA for the CDR3 is TGTGCCACCAGCAGAGAACGGGACAGAAACAGAGGGGGCTACACCTTC. It specifies CATSRERDRNRGGYTF. The V and J genes are TRBV15 and TRBJ1-2; 7 nucleotides align to TRBD1. The CDR3 has 16 residues. The V segment lost 0 bases and the J segment 8 bases; nucleotides outside the gene matches: 12. Germline V gene sequence: CDR1 LNHNV, CDR2 YYDKDF (reference sequence).

The chain carries TRBV5-6 and TRBJ2-7; 10 nucleotides align to TRBD1. CDR3 size: 16 residues. J was trimmed by 2 bases and V by 0 bases; bases with no gene match: 5. CDR1 SGHDT and CDR2 YYEEEE come from the germline V gene. CDR3 region: CASSLVGQGSPYEQYF. CDR3 nucleotides: TGTGCCAGCAGCTTGGTGGGACAGGGGTCCCCCTACGAGCAGTACTTC.

This clone occurred once. V is TRBV15 and J is TRBJ2-7, with 8 bases aligning to TRBD1. V was clipped by 5 bases and J by 3 bases; unmatched bases: 3. The CDR3 covers 13 residues. Germline V gene data show CDR1 as LNHNV and CDR2 as YYDKDF (reference sequence). The CDR3 DNA reads TGTGCCACCAGCCCCGGGACAGGCTACGAGCAGTACTTC. Protein sequence: CATSPGTGYEQYF.

This clone showed up just once. The rearrangement links TRBV19 to TRBJ2-7; maybe TRBD2 (7 bases). Germline V gene data show CDR1 as LNHDA and CDR2 as SQIVND (reference sequence). V was clipped by 7 bases and J by 0 bases, with 10 bases between them. The CDR3 totals 13 residues. The CDR3 sequence is CASKGGSSYEQYF. The DNA for the CDR3 is TGTGCCAGTAAGGGGGGGAGCTCCTACGAGCAGTACTTC.

The J gene is TRBJ2-1, the V gene TRBV7-2; D is ambiguous. The germline CDR1 and CDR2 sequences are SGHTA and FQGNSA. V lost 1 base and J 5 bases, leaving 9 bases between the germline ends. CDR3 length equals 14 residues. In nucleotides, the CDR3 is TGTGCCAGCAGCTTAGTTTTGCGGAACAATGAGCAGTTCTTC. Amino acid sequence: CASSLVLRNNEQFF. The variable domain in full, with the rest retrieved from reference TRBV7-2 and TRBJ2-1, is GAGVSQSPSNKVTEKGKDVELRCDPISGHTALYWYRQSLGQGLEFLIYFQGNSAPDKSGLPSDRFSAERTGGSVSTLTIQRTQQEDSAVYLCASSLVLRNNEQFFGPGTRLTVL.

A note on this clone: Other DNA sequences in this sample translate to the same CDR3. The rearrangement links TRBV4-1 to TRBJ2-2; D is perhaps TRBD2 (5 bases). Germline V gene lookup returns CDR1 MGHRA and CDR2 YSYEKL. Trimming shortened V by 0 bases and J by 6 bases, and 17 bases separated the two germline ends. The CDR3 spans 17 residues. The CDR3 loop is CASSQDLLGVPSGELFF. The CDR3, as DNA: TGCGCCAGCAGCCAAGATCTTCTGGGAGTTCCATCCGGGGAGCTGTTTTTT.

This clone was detected only once. This chain uses TRBV7-2 with TRBJ2-2, with D perhaps TRBD2 (6 bases). The CDR3 has 15 residues. Germline CDR1 and CDR2: SGHTA and FQGNSA. V gave up 1 base and J gave up 1 base, with 7 bases separating them. Here the CDR3 reads CASSLEAGNTGELFF. The CDR3, as DNA: TGTGCCAGCAGCTTAGAAGCGGGGAACACCGGGGAGCTGTTTTTT.

CDR3 loop: CASLPGLVIEQFF. In DNA form, the CDR3 reads TGCGCCAGCTTACCGGGACTAGTTATTGAGCAGTTCTTC. The rearrangement links TRBV23-1 to TRBJ2-1, with 8 bases aligning to TRBD2. TRBV23-1 has ORF status, its function being uncertain. The CDR3 length is 13 residues. V shed 8 bases and J 9 bases; nucleotides not matched to a gene: 9.

V and J are TRBV11-1 and TRBJ2-3; maybe TRBD2 (7 bases). Looked up from germline, CDR1 is SGHAT and CDR2 is FQDESV (reference sequence). CDR3 length: 18 amino acids. V lost 1 base, J lost 3 bases, and 20 bases lay in between. In DNA form, the CDR3 reads TGTGCCAGCAGCTTAGTCGATCCCCGAGGGGGGGAGACAGATACGCAGTATTTT. Its protein product is CASSLVDPRGGETDTQYF.

CDR3 nucleotide sequence: TGTGCCATCAGAAGACTAGCGGGGTCCTACGAGCAGTACTTC. Translation gives CAIRRLAGSYEQYF. This chain joins TRBV10-3 and TRBJ2-7, with 11 bases aligning to TRBD2. Germline-derived CDR1 and CDR2 are ENHRY and SYGVKD. With V trimmed by 6 bases and J by 1 base, 2 bases remained unmatched. The CDR3 consists of 14 residues.

The rearrangement links TRBV30 to TRBJ2-7, with D perhaps TRBD1 (5 bases). The germline gives CDR1 GTSNPN, CDR2 SVGIG (reference sequence). The CDR3 is made up of 13 amino acids. Trimming pared 2 bases from V and 2 bases from J, leaving 10 bases between. CDR3 sequence (DNA): TGTGCCTGGAGTACGGACACTACCTACGAGCAGTACTTC. As protein: CAWSTDTTYEQYF.

V usage is TRBV9 and J usage is TRBJ2-6; 7 bases are a match to TRBD2. From germline, CDR1 is SGDLS and CDR2 YYNGEE. This CDR3 is 16 amino acids long. Trimming removed 4 bases from V and 0 bases from J; junction bases left unmatched: 4. The DNA of the CDR3 is TGTGCCAGCAGCCCGGGGAGGGCCTCTGGGGCCAACGTCCTGACTTTC. It specifies CASSPGRASGANVLTF.

The rearrangement uses TRBV29-1 and TRBJ2-1, with D tentatively TRBD2 (6 bases). Per the germline V gene, CDR1 is SQVTM and CDR2 is ANQGSEA. This CDR3 region has 13 residues. The V and J ends lost 0 bases and 4 bases respectively, with 7 bases between them. For the CDR3, the DNA is TGCAGCGTTGAAGATGGAGGGTACAATGAGCAGTTCTTC. Protein sequence: CSVEDGGYNEQFF.

J is TRBJ1-5 and V is TRBV10-3; D ambiguous. Germline CDR1 ENHRY, CDR2 SYGVKD. The CDR3 runs to 14 residues. The ends were cut back, 6 bases at V and 4 bases at J, with 13 bases in the middle. The CDR3 DNA reads TGTGCCATCAGAGGAGGAGGAAGTAATCAGCCCCAGCATTTT. Translation gives CAIRGGGSNQPQHF.

The chain carries TRBV5-1 and TRBJ1-1; tentative D call: TRBD1 (6 bases). V was clipped by 0 bases and J by 11 bases, with 17 bases between them. CDR3 length: 14 residues. Germline lookup yields CDR1 SGHRS and CDR2 YFSETQ. This chain's CDR3 is CASSLDSTGAVAFF. The CDR3 bases are TGCGCCAGCAGCTTGGATTCGACAGGCGCAGTGGCTTTCTTT. Filled out from reference TRBV5-1 and TRBJ1-1, the complete variable domain reads KAGVTQTPRYLIKTRGQQVTLSCSPISGHRSVSWYQQTPGQGLQFLFEYFSETQRNKGNFPGRFSGRQFSNSRSEMNVSTLELGDSALYLCASSLDSTGAVAFFGQGTRLTVV.

This clone was seen a single time. The chain recombines TRBV7-2 with TRBJ1-1; 8 bases line up with TRBD1. This CDR3 comprises 13 residues. V gave up 6 bases and J gave up 6 bases; unmatched junction bases: 6. Germline assignment: CDR1 SGHTA and CDR2 FQGNSA. CDR3 loop: CASRRSGGSEAFF. The CDR3 DNA is TGTGCCAGCAGACGATCAGGGGGCTCTGAAGCTTTCTTT.

A single count supports this clone. The rearrangement uses TRBV5-4 and TRBJ2-3; 12 bases are a match to TRBD2. Germline V CDR1 and CDR2: SGHNT, YYREEE (reference sequence). The V segment lost 4 bases and the J segment 0 bases; nucleotides outside the gene matches: 9. CDR3 size: 18 residues. CDR3 nucleotide sequence: TGTGCCAGCAGCCCAGGGACTAGCGGGTTCACTAGCACAGATACGCAGTATTTT. Protein: CASSPGTSGFTSTDTQYF.

CDR3 DNA sequence: TGTGCCAGCAGGCTAGCGGAAGTTTCGATTGACACAGATACGCAGTATTTT. As protein: CASRLAEVSIDTDTQYF. The rearrangement links TRBV28 to TRBJ2-3; 7 nucleotides align to TRBD2. The V gene's germline CDR1 is MDHEN and CDR2 SYDVKM. CDR3 length equals 17 residues. Trimming at V came to 6 bases and at J to 2 bases, leaving 14 bases not matched to a gene.

In regard to this clone: This CDR3 fails to terminate in the conserved phenylalanine or tryptophan, so it likely reflects a read error. The V gene is TRBV7-2, the J gene TRBJ1-2; D is ambiguous. The CDR3 length is 12 residues. Between the trimmed V and J ends, which lost 3 bases and 2 bases, there was a span of 4 bases. Germline assignment: CDR1 SGHTA and CDR2 FQGNSA. In nucleotides, the CDR3 is TGTGCCAGCAGCTTGCCCAACTATGGCTACACCCTC. It codes for CASSLPNYGYTL.

Only a few counts were recorded for this clone. The chain uses TRBV27 and TRBJ1-4; D is uncertain. V dropped 5 bases and J dropped 5 bases, with 12 bases sitting between them. The germline V gene has CDR1 MNHEY and CDR2 SMNVEV (reference sequence). The CDR3 length is 14 residues. The CDR3 sequence is CASSGRVTNEKLFF. The CDR3 coding sequence is TGTGCCAGCAGTGGTCGGGTTACAAATGAAAAACTGTTTTTT.

CDR3 nucleotides: TGTGCCAGCAGTGTACAGGACCTCTCCCAGCATTTT. Translation gives CASSVQDLSQHF. This chain joins TRBV2 and TRBJ1-5, with a tentative D call TRBD1 (5 bases). The V gene lost 4 bases and the J gene lost 11 bases, with 12 bases spanning the gap. CDR1 is SNHLY and CDR2 is FYNNEI in the germline V gene. The CDR3 length is 12 residues. Complete variable domain (other parts from reference TRBV2 and TRBJ1-5): EPEVTQTPSHQVTQMGQEVILRCVPISNHLYFYWYRQILGQKVEFLVSFYNNEISEKSEIFDDQFSVERPDGSNFTLKIRSTKLEDSAMYFCASSVQDLSQHFGDGTRLSIL.

The J gene is TRBJ2-1, the V gene TRBV5-6; 9 bases line up with TRBD2. This CDR3 region has 17 residues. CDR1 is SGHDT and CDR2 is YYEEEE in the germline V gene. Germline trimming cut 0 bases from V and 2 bases from J; bases unmatched to any gene: 6. CDR3 residues: CASSLAVSGSPYNEQFF. The CDR3 nucleotides read TGTGCCAGCAGCTTGGCCGTTAGCGGGAGTCCCTACAATGAGCAGTTCTTC.

The chain combines TRBV10-3 with TRBJ2-7; the match to TRBD1 covers 8 bases. The CDR3 is 14 amino acids. CDR1 and CDR2 (germline): ENHRY, SYGVKD. The ends lost 3 bases at V and 6 bases at J; junction bases unmatched: 7. This CDR3 reads CAISEGAGGSEQYF. DNA of the CDR3: TGTGCCATCAGTGAAGGGGCAGGGGGCAGCGAGCAGTACTTC.

The gene calls are TRBV6-5 and TRBJ1-6; 8 positions agree with TRBD1. The CDR3 covers 12 residues. Per germline, CDR1 MNHEY and CDR2 SVGAGI. V shed 0 bases and J 16 bases; nucleotides not matched to a gene: 2. In DNA form, the CDR3 reads TGTGCCAGCAGTTACTCCGGGACAGGACTCCACTTT. Protein sequence: CASSYSGTGLHF.

V gene TRBV10-3 combines with J gene TRBJ1-4; 8 bases are a match to TRBD1. The CDR3 runs 16 residues. The V and J ends lost 2 bases and 8 bases, in that order; junction bases with no gene match: 10. Germline CDR1 reads ENHRY; CDR2 reads SYGVKD. The CDR3, as DNA: TGTGCCATCAGTGAGGGGGGGACAGGCCCTAGAGAAAAACTGTTTTTT. Translation gives CAISEGGTGPREKLFF.